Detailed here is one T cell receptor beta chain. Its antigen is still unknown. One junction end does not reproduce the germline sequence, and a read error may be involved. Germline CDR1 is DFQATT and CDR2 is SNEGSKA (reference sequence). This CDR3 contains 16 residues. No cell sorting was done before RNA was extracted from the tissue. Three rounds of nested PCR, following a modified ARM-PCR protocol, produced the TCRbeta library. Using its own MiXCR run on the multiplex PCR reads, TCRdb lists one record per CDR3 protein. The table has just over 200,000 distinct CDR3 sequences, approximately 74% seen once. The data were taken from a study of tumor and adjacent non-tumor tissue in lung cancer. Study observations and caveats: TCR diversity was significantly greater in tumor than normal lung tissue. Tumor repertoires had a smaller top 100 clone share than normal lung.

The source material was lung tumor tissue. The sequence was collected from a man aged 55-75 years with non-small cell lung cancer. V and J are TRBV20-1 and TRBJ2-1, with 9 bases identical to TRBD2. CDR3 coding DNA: TGCAGTGCTAGGGGGATTGGGCGGGAGGGCTACAATGAGCAGTCCTTC. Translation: CSARGIGREGYNEQSF.